The 32 T cell receptor beta chains in this list originate from one sample, sequenced in a study of CD8+CD57+ T cells in acquired aplastic anemia. Selection for sequencing was limited to patients who had shown CD8+CD57+ cell expansion by flow cytometry. Investigators profiled TCR beta VDJ and CDR3 from genomic DNA template. One entry per CDR3 protein, called by TCRdb with MiXCR from the reads. The data contain roughly 170,000 distinct CDR3 sequences, less than 50% of them singletons. Specimen: sorted CD4+, CD8+, or CD8+CD57+ T cells (not recorded which) from PBMCs. All receptors derive from a human donor with aplastic anemia.

The count of this clonotype is one. This chain links TRBV29-1 with TRBJ2-2; unclear D gene. The V gene's germline CDR1 is SQVTM and CDR2 ANQGSEA. The V gene lost 4 bases and the J gene lost 5 bases, with 8 bases spanning the gap. The CDR3 covers 12 residues. CDR3 sequence: CSVGRGTGELFF. The DNA for the CDR3 is TGCAGCGTTGGGCGCGGAACCGGGGAGCTGTTTTTT.

In its sample, this clonotype was seen a few times. V usage is TRBV9 and J usage is TRBJ2-1; D is unclear. V lost 0 bases to trimming and J lost 9 bases, with 4 bases between them. Per the germline V gene, CDR1 is SGDLS and CDR2 is YYNGEE. This CDR3 is 11 amino acids long. The CDR3 loop is CASSVVTEQFF. DNA for the CDR3: TGTGCCAGCAGCGTAGTTACTGAGCAGTTCTTC.

V is TRBV7-6 and J is TRBJ2-3, with D possibly being TRBD1 (6 bases). The CDR3 totals 11 residues. The germline V and J ends were trimmed by 8 bases and 6 bases, with 9 bases remaining between them. Germline V CDR1 and CDR2: SGHVS, FNYEAQ. The CDR3 reads CASARGDTQYF. CDR3 DNA: TGTGCCAGCGCCAGGGGCGATACGCAGTATTTT.

Many counts were recorded for this clonotype. This chain links TRBV2 with TRBJ1-4, with D hard to call. Between the trimmed V and J ends, which lost 4 bases and 8 bases, there was a span of 14 bases. The CDR3 consists of 14 residues. Germline CDR1 SNHLY, CDR2 FYNNEI. CDR3 loop: CASSVSRMPEKLFF. The CDR3 DNA reads as TGTGCCAGCAGTGTATCGAGAATGCCGGAAAAACTGTTTTTT.

This clonotype was found once. The chain uses TRBV29-1 and TRBJ2-2, with D maybe TRBD2 (5 bases). Germline V gene lookup returns CDR1 SQVTM and CDR2 ANQGSEA. CDR3 length: 12 residues. V gave up 2 bases and J gave up 5 bases, with 6 bases separating them. The CDR3: CSVEWRTGELFF. The CDR3 coding sequence is TGCAGCGTTGAATGGAGGACCGGGGAGCTGTTTTTT.

This clonotype came up many times. The V call is TRBV9, the J call TRBJ2-3, with D perhaps matching TRBD1 (6 bases). CDR1 is SGDLS, CDR2 YYNGEE, per germline. V lost 4 bases, J lost 2 bases, and 14 bases lay in between. The CDR3 covers 15 residues. CDR3 DNA: TGTGCCAGCAGCTCACGCAGGGGTTCCACAGATACGCAGTATTTT. Its protein product is CASSSRRGSTDTQYF.

This clonotype was counted ten times or more. The chain links TRBV27 to TRBJ1-2, with D perhaps matching TRBD1 (5 bases). The germline V gene encodes CDR1 MNHEY and CDR2 SMNVEV (reference sequence). Between the trimmed V and J ends, which lost 6 bases and 4 bases, there was a span of 12 bases. This CDR3 comprises 13 residues. The CDR3 loop is CASSPGGSYGYTF. The DNA of the CDR3 is TGTGCCAGCAGCCCGGGGGGAAGCTATGGCTACACCTTC.

There are many counts of this clonotype. The chain has TRBV7-9 and TRBJ2-5; D gene uncertain. Germline CDR1 SEHNR, CDR2 FQNEAQ (reference sequence). Between the trimmed V and J ends, which lost 3 bases and 5 bases, there was a span of 7 bases. This CDR3 region has 12 residues. As DNA, the CDR3 is TGTGCCAGCAGCTTGGTGGGTGAGACCCAGTACTTC. It specifies CASSLVGETQYF. Full variable domain (outside the CDR3, taken from reference TRBV7-9 and TRBJ2-5): DTGVSQNPRHKITKRGQNVTFRCDPISEHNRLYWYRQTLGQGPEFLTYFQNEAQLEKSRLLSDRFSAERPKGSFSTLEIQRTEQGDSAMYLCASSLVGETQYFGPGTRLLVL.

The rearrangement joins TRBV20-1 to TRBJ2-7; 9 nucleotides align to TRBD1. J lost 4 bases, V lost 6 bases, and 10 bases had no gene match. The CDR3 has 14 residues. Germline CDR1 is DFQATT and CDR2 is SNEGSKA (reference sequence). CDR3 in amino acids: CSALGQGRRYEQYF. CDR3 nucleotides: TGCAGTGCACTTGGACAGGGGCGACGGTACGAGCAGTACTTC.

There are many counts of this clonotype. The rearrangement joins TRBV20-1 to TRBJ2-3; possible D gene TRBD2, 6 bases. The germline gives CDR1 DFQATT, CDR2 SNEGSKA (reference sequence). The V gene lost 4 bases and the J gene lost 6 bases, with 23 bases spanning the gap. The CDR3 is 16 residues long. The CDR3 is CSAIPLGGSTVDTQYF. CDR3 sequence (DNA): TGCAGTGCTATCCCTTTGGGGGGTTCAACGGTGGATACGCAGTATTTT.

This clonotype appeared many times. The V gene is TRBV3-1, the J gene TRBJ2-5; 7 bases align to TRBD1. Trimming took 4 bases from V and 5 from J; bases not matched to a gene: 4. Germline loops: CDR1 LGHDT, CDR2 YNNKEL (reference sequence). The CDR3 length is 13 residues. In DNA form, the CDR3 reads TGTGCCAGCAGCCCGACAGGGATGGAGACCCAGTACTTC. Amino acid sequence: CASSPTGMETQYF.

This rearrangement joins TRBV25-1 to TRBJ2-2; D is uncertain. V lost 5 bases and J 5 bases, leaving 18 bases between the germline ends. The CDR3 extends over 16 amino acids. Looked up from germline, CDR1 is MGHDK and CDR2 is SYGVNS. CDR3 DNA: TGTGCCAGCAGTTACTCGGGCGGCAGTTTGACCGGGGAGCTGTTTTTT. Its translation is CASSYSGGSLTGELFF.

This clonotype appeared many times. The J gene is TRBJ2-7, the V gene TRBV7-9; tentative D call: TRBD2 (5 bases). Germline CDR1 reads SEHNR; CDR2 reads FQNEAQ (reference sequence). This CDR3 is built from 15 residues. With 6 bases removed from V and 4 bases from J, the gap between germline ends came to 19 bases. The CDR3 spells CASSRIDGLGYEQYF. The CDR3 DNA follows: TGTGCCAGCAGTCGAATTGATGGACTTGGTTACGAGCAGTACTTC.

This chain links TRBV12-3 or TRBV12-4 with TRBJ2-2; 11 bases are shared with TRBD1. V trimming: 7 bases; J trimming: 5 bases; junction bases outside the gene matches: 6. The CDR3 runs to 15 residues. The CDR3 DNA sequence: TGTGCCAGCACCACCGGGACAGGGGGTACCGGGGAGCTGTTTTTT. Protein product: CASTTGTGGTGELFF.

The sample holds many counts of this clonotype. The chain employs TRBV19 and TRBJ1-5; no clear D gene. This CDR3 has 15 residues. Trimming removed 4 bases from V and 4 bases from J, with 14 bases in between. Germline V gene data show CDR1 as LNHDA and CDR2 as SQIVND (reference sequence). The CDR3 nucleotides are TGTGCCAGTAGTACAGGCTTCGGAGGGAATCAGCCCCAGCATTTT. It specifies CASSTGFGGNQPQHF.

Turning to this clonotype: Possible read error: a much larger clone is one base away. The CDR3 does not end in the conserved phenylalanine or tryptophan, so this is likely a read error. The chain carries TRBV12-3 or TRBV12-4 and TRBJ1-1, with 7 bases matching TRBD1. This CDR3 has 13 amino acids. J gave up 2 bases and V 11 bases, and 8 bases lay outside the gene matches. CDR3 region: CAGARDRNTEAFS. The CDR3 DNA follows: TGTGCCGGCGCCCGGGACAGAAACACTGAAGCTTTCTCT.

At least ten counts were recorded for this clonotype. The CDR3 sequence: CASSPQLSFGNTIYF. For the CDR3, the DNA is TGTGCCAGCAGCCCGCAACTTTCCTTTGGAAACACCATATATTTT. V gene TRBV12-3 or TRBV12-4 combines with J gene TRBJ1-3; D is unclear. V gave up 6 bases and J gave up 3 bases, with 15 bases separating them. CDR3 length equals 15 residues.

The sample holds a few counts of this clonotype. The V call is TRBV10-3, the J call TRBJ1-3; D unresolved. The V end lost 9 bases, the J end lost 2 bases, and 14 bases lay between the germline ends. CDR3 length: 14 amino acids. Germline V gene sequence: CDR1 ENHRY, CDR2 SYGVKD. The CDR3 coding sequence is TGTGCCATAGGAGACCCCGGGGCTGGAAACACCATATATTTT. This translates into CAIGDPGAGNTIYF.

As for this clonotype: This clone may be a read error of a much larger clone one base away. Here the CDR3 reads CASSSMSSRDEQFF. CDR3 coding DNA: TGTGCCAGCAGCTCCATGTCCAGTCGGGATGAGCAGTTCTTC. The chain uses TRBV5-4 and TRBJ2-1; no firm D call. Germline CDR1 and CDR2: SGHNT and YYREEE (reference sequence). This CDR3 has 14 residues. The germline V and J ends were trimmed by 3 bases and 8 bases, with 15 bases remaining between them. The variable domain in full, completed from reference TRBV5-4 and TRBJ2-1, reads ETGVTQSPTHLIKTRGQQVTLRCSSQSGHNTVSWYQQALGQGPQFIFQYYREEENGRGNFPPRFSGLQFPNYSSELNVNALELDDSALYLCASSSMSSRDEQFFGPGTRLTVL.

Comment on this clonotype: A much bigger clone sits one base away, suggesting this may be a read error. The chain carries TRBV28 and TRBJ1-6, with a possible D match to TRBD1 (5 bases). The CDR3 has 14 amino acids. Germline-derived CDR1 and CDR2 are MDHEN and SYDVKM. Trimming took off 7 bases at V and 5 bases at J, with 12 bases between the two ends. CDR3 coding DNA: TGTGCCAGCAAGACAGTGGTCGATAATTCACCCCTCCACTTT. Its protein is CASKTVVDNSPLHF.

The chain has TRBV29-1 and TRBJ1-1; 9 bases match TRBD1. The CDR3 extends over 14 amino acids. Germline V gene lookup returns CDR1 SQVTM and CDR2 ANQGSEA. V was pared by 6 bases and J by 7 bases, with 12 bases of the junction left unmatched. CDR3 protein: CSVDPGQGPNEAFF. CDR3 bases: TGCAGCGTCGACCCGGGACAGGGCCCCAATGAAGCTTTCTTT. Looking up the rest from reference TRBV29-1 and TRBJ1-1 gives the full variable domain: SAVISQKPSRDICQRGTSLTIQCQVDSQVTMMFWYRQQPGQSLTLIATANQGSEATYESGFVIDKFPISRPNLTFSTLTVSNMSPEDSSIYLCSVDPGQGPNEAFFGQGTRLTVV.

In its sample, this clonotype was seen a few times. V usage is TRBV2 and J usage is TRBJ1-1; no firm D call. Germline lookup yields CDR1 SNHLY and CDR2 FYNNEI. The V and J ends lost 7 bases and 1 base respectively, with 13 bases between them. This CDR3 has 14 residues. The CDR3 sequence: CASTGGLSNTEAFF. CDR3 nucleotide sequence: TGTGCCAGCACCGGCGGCCTCTCGAACACTGAAGCTTTCTTT.

Details on this clonotype: Possible read error: a much larger clone is one base away. This chain joins TRBV10-1 and TRBJ1-1; TRBD1 might be the D (5 bases). Germline V CDR1 and CDR2: WNHNN, SYGVQD (reference sequence). The CDR3 consists of 13 residues. The V end lost 6 bases, the J end lost 5 bases, and 13 bases lay between the germline ends. The CDR3 spells CASSPPGGTEAFF. CDR3 DNA: TGCGCCAGCAGCCCCCCTGGGGGTACTGAAGCTTTCTTT.

V usage is TRBV4-2 and J usage is TRBJ2-7, with 11 bases aligning to TRBD2. This CDR3 is built from 16 residues. Germline lookup yields CDR1 LGHNA and CDR2 YNFKEQ. The J segment lost 1 base and the V segment lost 4 bases, leaving 6 bases of the junction unmatched. The CDR3 sequence is CASSRELAGASYEQYF. DNA of the CDR3: TGTGCCAGCAGCCGGGAACTAGCGGGGGCTTCCTACGAGCAGTACTTC.

This chain connects TRBV10-3 to TRBJ2-5, with D hard to call. The CDR3 spans 12 residues. The germline V and J ends were trimmed by 3 bases and 3 bases, with 5 bases remaining between them. In germline, CDR1 is ENHRY, CDR2 SYGVKD. This chain's CDR3 is CAISENEETQYF. In DNA, the CDR3 is TGTGCCATCAGTGAAAATGAAGAGACCCAGTACTTC.

The V gene is TRBV11-1, the J gene TRBJ1-2; D is ambiguous. V was cut by 0 bases and J by 3 bases, with 23 bases left in between. The CDR3 sequence is 19 residues long. CDR1 SGHAT and CDR2 FQDESV come from the germline V gene (reference sequence). Written as DNA, the CDR3 is TGTGCCAGCAGCTTAGCCCTGCGTGGGTACGCAGACGTGGACTATGGCTACACCTTC. Protein: CASSLALRGYADVDYGYTF.

This clonotype has a count of ten or more. V gene TRBV6-1 combines with J gene TRBJ2-5; 9 positions agree with TRBD2. CDR1 is MNHNS and CDR2 is SASEGT in the germline V gene. This CDR3 has 13 amino acids. J lost 7 bases, V lost 7 bases, and 7 bases had no gene match. CDR3 region: CASTSGTSTTQYF. The DNA of the CDR3 is TGTGCCAGCACCTCCGGGACTAGCACGACCCAGTACTTC.

The gene calls are TRBV20-1 and TRBJ2-5, with 10 positions matching TRBD1. The V gene end was trimmed by 5 bases and the J gene end by 9 bases; junction bases not matched to a gene: 3. There are 11 residues in the CDR3. Looked up from germline, CDR1 is DFQATT and CDR2 is SNEGSKA (reference sequence). The CDR3 region has the DNA TGCAGTGCTCGCGGACAGGGGGCCCAGTACTTC. It yields the protein CSARGQGAQYF.

This clonotype was counted many times. The chain has TRBV12-3 or TRBV12-4 and TRBJ1-5, with a tentative D call TRBD1 (6 bases). This CDR3 is 13 amino acids long. V was pared by 4 bases and J by 6 bases, with 10 bases between. CDR3 sequence reads: CASSSQGIQPQHF. CDR3 nucleotides: TGTGCCAGCAGTTCACAGGGAATTCAGCCCCAGCATTTT.

The table lists this clonotype with many counts. The chain employs TRBV9 and TRBJ2-2; no firm D call. Trimming pared 3 bases from V and 7 bases from J, leaving 10 bases between. The CDR3 runs to 13 residues. The germline gives CDR1 SGDLS, CDR2 YYNGEE. DNA for the CDR3: TGTGCCAGCAGCGCCCTACCAAGCGGGGAGCTGTTTTTT. Its translation is CASSALPSGELFF.

This clonotype has at least ten counts. This sequence joins TRBV2 and TRBJ1-4; D is perhaps TRBD1 (6 bases). Trimming cost V 3 bases and J 6 bases, with 14 bases left between them. The CDR3 covers 15 residues. In germline, CDR1 is SNHLY, CDR2 FYNNEI. The CDR3, as DNA: TGTGCCAGCAGTGACAGGGGCGTCGGAGATGAAAAACTGTTTTTT. As protein: CASSDRGVGDEKLFF.

The chain carries TRBV12-3 or TRBV12-4 and TRBJ1-1; TRBD1 is a possible D gene (6 bases). V dropped 7 bases and J dropped 0 bases, with 12 bases sitting between them. This CDR3 is built from 14 residues. The CDR3 DNA reads as TGTGCCAGCAACTCAGGGGCCTTGAACACTGAAGCTTTCTTT. Protein sequence: CASNSGALNTEAFF.